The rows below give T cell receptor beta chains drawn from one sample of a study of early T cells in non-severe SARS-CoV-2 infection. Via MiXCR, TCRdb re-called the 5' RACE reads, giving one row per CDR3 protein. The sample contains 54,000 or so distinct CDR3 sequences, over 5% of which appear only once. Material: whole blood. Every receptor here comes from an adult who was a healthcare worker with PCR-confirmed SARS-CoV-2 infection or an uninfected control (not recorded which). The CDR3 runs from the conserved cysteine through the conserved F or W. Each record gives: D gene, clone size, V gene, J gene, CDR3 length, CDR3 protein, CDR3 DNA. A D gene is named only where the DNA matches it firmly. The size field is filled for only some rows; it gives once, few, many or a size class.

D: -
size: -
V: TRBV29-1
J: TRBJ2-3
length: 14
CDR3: CSVPVPDSRIAQYF
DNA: TGCAGCGTTCCGGTGCCGGACTCCCGAATTGCGCAGTATTTT

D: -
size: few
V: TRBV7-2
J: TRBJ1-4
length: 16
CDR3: CASSLGSSGVQEKLFF
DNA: TGTGCCAGCAGCTTAGGATCGTCAGGGGTCCAGGAAAAACTGTTTTTT

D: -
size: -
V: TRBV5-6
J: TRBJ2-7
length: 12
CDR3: CASSSGASEQYF
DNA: TGTGCCAGCAGCTCGGGGGCGTCCGAGCAGTACTTC

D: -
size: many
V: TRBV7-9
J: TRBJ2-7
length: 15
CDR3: CASSLVDRSPYEQYF
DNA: TGTGCCAGCAGCTTGGTGGATCGCAGTCCCTACGAGCAGTACTTC

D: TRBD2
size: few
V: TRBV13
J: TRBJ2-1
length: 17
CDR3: CASSLGLAGGLVNEQFF
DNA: TGTGCCAGCAGCTTGGGACTAGCGGGGGGTCTCGTCAATGAGCAGTTCTTC

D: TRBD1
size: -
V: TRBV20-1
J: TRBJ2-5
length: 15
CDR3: CSARGQGKKAETQYF
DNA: TGCAGTGCTCGAGGACAGGGCAAGAAAGCAGAGACCCAGTACTTC

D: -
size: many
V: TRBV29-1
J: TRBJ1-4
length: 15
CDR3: CSVVQGLGTNEKLFF
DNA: TGCAGCGTTGTTCAGGGTTTGGGAACTAATGAAAAACTGTTTTTT

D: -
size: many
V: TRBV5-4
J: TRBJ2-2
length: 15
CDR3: CASSSRDTHTGELFF
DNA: TGTGCCAGCAGCTCCCGGGACACCCACACCGGGGAGCTGTTTTTT

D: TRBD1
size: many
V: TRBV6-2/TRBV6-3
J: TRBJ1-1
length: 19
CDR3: CASSYSGAGQSPRGTEAFF
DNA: TGTGCCAGCAGTTACAGCGGTGCGGGACAGTCTCCCAGAGGCACTGAAGCTTTCTTT

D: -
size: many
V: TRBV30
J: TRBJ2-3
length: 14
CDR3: CAWSVQGSADTQYF
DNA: TGTGCCTGGAGTGTACAGGGTAGCGCAGATACGCAGTATTTT

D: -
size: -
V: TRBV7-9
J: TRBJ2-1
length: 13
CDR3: CASSPRTQNEQFF
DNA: TGTGCCAGCAGCCCCCGTACGCAAAATGAGCAGTTCTTC

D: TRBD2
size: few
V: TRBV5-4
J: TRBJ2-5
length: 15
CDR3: CASSSGLPDAKAQYF
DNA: TGTGCCAGCAGTTCGGGACTACCTGACGCGAAGGCCCAGTACTTC